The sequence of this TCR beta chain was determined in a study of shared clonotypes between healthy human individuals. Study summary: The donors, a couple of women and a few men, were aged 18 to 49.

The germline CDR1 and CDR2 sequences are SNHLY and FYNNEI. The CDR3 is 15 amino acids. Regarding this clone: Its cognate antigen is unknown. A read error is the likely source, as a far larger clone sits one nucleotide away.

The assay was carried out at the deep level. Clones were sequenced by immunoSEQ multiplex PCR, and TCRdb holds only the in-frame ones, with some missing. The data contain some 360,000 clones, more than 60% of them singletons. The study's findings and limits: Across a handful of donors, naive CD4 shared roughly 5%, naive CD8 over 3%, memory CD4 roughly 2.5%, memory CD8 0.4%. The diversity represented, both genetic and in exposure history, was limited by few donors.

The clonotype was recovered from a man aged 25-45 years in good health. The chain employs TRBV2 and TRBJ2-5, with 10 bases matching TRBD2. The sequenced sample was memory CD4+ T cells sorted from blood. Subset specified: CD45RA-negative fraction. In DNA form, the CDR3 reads TGTACCAGCAGTGGCCTAGCGGGAGAGCAGGAGACCCAGTACTTC. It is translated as CTSSGLAGEQETQYF. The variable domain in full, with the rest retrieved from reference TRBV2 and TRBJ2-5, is EPEVTQTPSHQVTQMGQEVILRCVPISNHLYFYWYRQILGQKVEFLVSFYNNEISEKSEIFDDQFSVERPDGSNFTLKIRSTKLEDSAMYFCTSSGLAGEQETQYFGPGTRLLVL.